The present T cell receptor (beta chain) was sequenced within a study of early T cells in non-severe SARS-CoV-2 infection. CDR3 size: 16 residues. V shed 5 bases and J 0 bases; nucleotides not matched to a gene: 4. CDR1 and CDR2 from the germline V gene are LGHNA and YNFKEQ. This clonotype has a handful of counts. Using its own MiXCR run on the 5' RACE reads, TCRdb lists one record per CDR3 protein. The repertoire includes more than 55,000 distinct CDR3 sequences, roughly 13% of them detected once, and around 5% sits in the top ten. The source is an adult who was a healthcare worker with PCR-confirmed SARS-CoV-2 infection or an uninfected control (not recorded which). Sequenced: whole blood. The V and J genes are TRBV4-2 and TRBJ2-7; 13 bases match TRBD2. The CDR3 loop is CASSVRTSGGSYEQYF. As DNA, the CDR3 is TGTGCCAGCAGCGTAAGGACTAGCGGGGGCTCCTACGAGCAGTACTTC.